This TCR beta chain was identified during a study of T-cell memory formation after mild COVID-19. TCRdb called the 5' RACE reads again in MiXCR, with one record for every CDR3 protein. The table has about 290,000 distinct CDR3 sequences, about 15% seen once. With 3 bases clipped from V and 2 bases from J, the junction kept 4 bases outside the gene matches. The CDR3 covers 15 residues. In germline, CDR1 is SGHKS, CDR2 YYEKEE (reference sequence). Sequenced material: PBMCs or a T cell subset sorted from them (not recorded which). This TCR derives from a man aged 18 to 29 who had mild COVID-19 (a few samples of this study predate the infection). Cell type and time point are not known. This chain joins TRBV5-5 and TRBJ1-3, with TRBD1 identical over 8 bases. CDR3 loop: CASSSQTGAGNTIYF. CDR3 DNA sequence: TGTGCCAGCAGCTCACAGACAGGGGCTGGAAACACCATATATTTT.